The 26 T cell receptor beta chains listed next were all sequenced from one sample in a study of blood T cell repertoires in COVID-19. Only in-frame clones appear in the TCRdb table, and some are missing; sequencing was by immunoSEQ multiplex PCR. This sample has around 220,000 clones, with about 90% found just once. Material for sequencing was peripheral blood. These receptors all come from a man aged 40-50 years with active or convalescent COVID-19.

The J gene is TRBJ2-1, the V gene TRBV14, with 10 bases lining up with TRBD2. Germline CDR1 SGHDN, CDR2 FVKESK. V lost 3 bases to trimming and J lost 4 bases; unmatched junction nucleotides: 9. The length of the CDR3 is 17 residues. DNA of the CDR3: TGTGCCAGCAGCCACTTACCACTAGCGGGAACATACAATGAGCAGTTCTTC. Protein: CASSHLPLAGTYNEQFF.

V is TRBV7-3 and J is TRBJ1-5; TRBD1 agrees at 7 bases. The junction had 6 bases not matched to a gene; V was cut back by 6 bases and J by 1 base. This CDR3 spans 15 amino acids. In germline, CDR1 is SGHTA, CDR2 FQGTGA. The CDR3 here is CASSLTGESNQPQHF. CDR3 bases: TGTGCCAGCAGTCTCACAGGGGAAAGCAATCAGCCCCAGCATTTT. The full variable domain, in which reference TRBV7-3 and TRBJ1-5 provide the parts outside the CDR3, is GAGVSQTPSNKVTEKGKYVELRCDPISGHTALYWYRQSLGQGPEFLIYFQGTGAADDSGLPNDRFFAVRPEGSVSTLKIQRTERGDSAVYLCASSLTGESNQPQHFGDGTRLSIL.

This sequence joins TRBV30 and TRBJ2-1; a weak D match, TRBD2 (6 bases). V was shortened by 2 bases and J by 6 bases, with 14 bases between the two germline ends. This CDR3 spans 14 amino acids. Looked up from germline, CDR1 is GTSNPN and CDR2 is SVGIG (reference sequence). For the CDR3, the DNA is TGTGCCTGGAGTCCGGGAGAGGTGCTCAATGAGCAGTTCTTC. It yields the protein CAWSPGEVLNEQFF. Supplemented by reference TRBV30 and TRBJ2-1, the full variable domain reads SQTIHQWPATLVQPVGSPLSLECTVEGTSNPNLYWYRQAAGRGLQLLFYSVGIGQISSEVPQNLSASRPQDRQFILSSKKLLLSDSGFYLCAWSPGEVLNEQFFGPGTRLTVL.

This chain uses TRBV11-2 with TRBJ2-1; perhaps TRBD1 as D (5 bases). V shed 1 base and J shed 0 bases, with 10 bases lying between them. CDR3 size: 16 residues. The germline CDR1 and CDR2 sequences are SGHAT and FQNNGV. The CDR3 DNA reads as TGTGCCAGCAGCTTAGCTCTAGGGGACTCCTACAATGAGCAGTTCTTC. Translation gives CASSLALGDSYNEQFF.

The V and J genes are TRBV19 and TRBJ2-1; 9 bases are a match to TRBD2. This CDR3 has 15 residues. V dropped 7 bases and J dropped 2; count of bases not matched to a gene: 6. Germline CDR1 LNHDA, CDR2 SQIVND (reference sequence). The CDR3: CASTLGTSPYNEQFF. CDR3 coding DNA: TGTGCCAGTACCTTAGGGACTAGCCCCTACAATGAGCAGTTCTTC.

The chain uses TRBV3-1 (or the pseudogene TRBV3-2) and TRBJ1-6; 10 bases are a match to TRBD1. This CDR3 has 17 residues. V shed 4 bases, J shed 9 bases, and the junction held 12 bases outside the gene matches. In germline, CDR1 is LGHDT, CDR2 YNNKEL (reference sequence). CDR3 sequence reads: CASSPLLLGQGSSPLHF. The CDR3 DNA reads TGTGCCAGCAGCCCCCTCCTCTTGGGACAGGGGAGTTCACCCCTCCACTTT.

The rearrangement joins TRBV27 to TRBJ2-1; 8 nucleotides align to TRBD2. The CDR3 is 18 residues long. Germline V gene sequence: CDR1 MNHEY, CDR2 SMNVEV (reference sequence). J was trimmed by 5 bases and V by 6 bases; bases with no gene match: 18. The CDR3 here is CASSYKKRELRGDNEQFF. The CDR3 region has the DNA TGTGCCAGCAGCTACAAAAAGCGGGAGCTTAGGGGGGACAATGAGCAGTTCTTC.

CDR3 sequence: CASSSHPRGYTF. DNA of the CDR3: TGTGCCAGCAGTTCCCATCCGAGGGGCTACACCTTC. The gene calls are TRBV28 and TRBJ1-2; D uncertain. The V end lost 4 bases, the J end lost 8 bases, and 11 bases lay between the germline ends. CDR3 length: 12 residues. In germline, CDR1 is MDHEN, CDR2 SYDVKM.

The CDR3 coding sequence is TGTGCCACCAGTGACTCCGGGACAGCGAACACCGGGGAGCTGTTTTTT. Its translation is CATSDSGTANTGELFF. The chain employs TRBV24-1 and TRBJ2-2, with 7 bases that match TRBD1. The CDR3 contains 16 residues. Per germline, CDR1 KGHDR and CDR2 SFDVKD. The trim removed 4 bases at V and 0 bases at J, leaving 4 bases unmatched.

The chain combines TRBV28 with TRBJ1-5; D gene unclear. V was shortened by 6 bases and J by 7 bases, with 13 bases between the two germline ends. In germline, CDR1 is MDHEN, CDR2 SYDVKM. There are 13 residues in the CDR3. The CDR3 region is CASRPDGRQPQHF. CDR3 in DNA: TGTGCCAGCAGACCAGACGGCAGGCAGCCCCAGCATTTT.

This chain links TRBV18 with TRBJ1-2; D possibly corresponds to TRBD1 (5 bases). V dropped 3 bases and J dropped 4 bases, with 12 bases sitting between them. This CDR3 is built from 14 residues. CDR1 is KGHSH, CDR2 LQKENI, per germline. CDR3 in DNA: TGTGCCAGCTCACCGGGGGGTGTCAGCTATGGCTACACCTTC. This translates into CASSPGGVSYGYTF.

The chain employs TRBV6-2 or TRBV6-3 and TRBJ2-2; D remains unclear. V lost 0 bases to trimming and J lost 0 bases, with 11 bases between them. In germline, CDR1 is MNHEY, CDR2 SVGEGT. The CDR3 has 17 residues. The CDR3 DNA follows: TGTGCCAGCAGTTACTCGATTTGGCGGTCGAACACCGGGGAGCTGTTTTTT. It specifies CASSYSIWRSNTGELFF.

This clone is a singleton in its sample. The chain couples TRBV28 to TRBJ1-4; 8 bases are shared with TRBD1. V lost 6 bases and J lost 8; bases outside the gene matches: 14. The CDR3 contains 16 residues. Germline CDR1 MDHEN, CDR2 SYDVKM. CDR3 DNA sequence: TGTGCCAGCAGCACAAGGATCAGGGGGCAAGGGGAAAAACTGTTTTTT. This translates into CASSTRIRGQGEKLFF.

The CDR3 nucleotides are TGTGCCTGGATGGTTGTTGGGGCCCCGAAGGAGCAGTACTTC. It is translated as CAWMVVGAPKEQYF. The chain is built from TRBV30 and TRBJ2-7, with D tentatively TRBD1 (5 bases). The germline CDR1 and CDR2 sequences are GTSNPN and SVGIG (reference sequence). The CDR3 spans 14 residues. V was shortened by 4 bases and J by 7 bases, with 20 bases between the two germline ends.

The CDR3 DNA reads TGTGCCAGCAGTTATGCAAGGGAGACCTACAATGAGCAGTTCTTC. Amino acid sequence: CASSYARETYNEQFF. This rearrangement joins TRBV6-2 or TRBV6-3 to TRBJ2-1, with a weak D call TRBD2 (5 bases). The CDR3 runs 15 residues. Germline V lookup: CDR1 MNHEY, CDR2 SVGEGT. Trimming stripped 3 bases from V and 2 bases from J, with 11 bases between.

This rearrangement joins TRBV20-1 to TRBJ2-5, with D hard to call. Trimming took 5 bases from V and 5 from J, leaving 9 bases between them. The CDR3 consists of 11 residues. CDR1 and CDR2 (germline): DFQATT, SNEGSKA (reference sequence). The CDR3 protein is CSARISETQYF. The DNA of the CDR3 is TGCAGTGCTCGGATTAGCGAGACCCAGTACTTC.

In its sample, this clone was seen once. V is TRBV4-1 and J is TRBJ1-3, with D possibly being TRBD1 (6 bases). This CDR3 is built from 16 residues. Trimming shortened V by 4 bases and J by 4 bases, and 17 bases separated the two germline ends. Germline CDR1 reads MGHRA; CDR2 reads YSYEKL. The CDR3, as DNA: TGCGCCAGCAGCCCCTATCCGACAGGTGGGGGAAACACCATATATTTT. Protein product: CASSPYPTGGGNTIYF.

V gene TRBV7-6 combines with J gene TRBJ2-7, with 9 positions matching TRBD1. The CDR3 length is 14 residues. After removal of 3 bases from V and 2 bases from J, the junction contained 2 bases not matched to a gene. The germline gives CDR1 SGHVS, CDR2 FNYEAQ. CDR3 sequence: CASSLDRGPYEQYF. The CDR3 nucleotides read TGTGCCAGCAGCTTGGACAGGGGACCCTACGAGCAGTACTTC.

The chain is built from TRBV6-1 and TRBJ2-3; TRBD2 agrees at 13 bases. The CDR3 runs 17 residues. Germline trimming cut 0 bases from V and 5 bases from J; bases unmatched to any gene: 5. Germline CDR1 reads MNHNS; CDR2 reads SASEGT. The CDR3 coding sequence is TGTGCCAGCAGTGAAGCCCCTACTAGCGGGGGGGAAGATACGCAGTATTTT. Protein product: CASSEAPTSGGEDTQYF.

The sample holds many counts of this clone. The rearrangement links TRBV7-3 to TRBJ1-1; no clear D gene. V lost 5 bases and J lost 0, with 7 bases in between. CDR3 length: 13 residues. Germline lookup yields CDR1 SGHTA and CDR2 FQGTGA. CDR3 nucleotides: TGTGCCAGCAGCCGGGAGGTGAACACTGAAGCTTTCTTT. Translating gives CASSREVNTEAFF.

The V and J genes are TRBV28 and TRBJ1-6; D not resolved. Germline CDR1 reads MDHEN; CDR2 reads SYDVKM. The CDR3 consists of 15 residues. With 6 bases removed from V and 0 bases from J, the gap between germline ends came to 9 bases. In nucleotides, the CDR3 is TGTGCCAGCAGCCCCTTGAGCTCCTATAATTCACCCCTCCACTTT. Translated, it gives CASSPLSSYNSPLHF.

This clone was counted a few times. The chain uses TRBV15 and TRBJ1-1, with 7 bases fitting TRBD1. Germline V gives CDR1 LNHNV, CDR2 YYDKDF (reference sequence). The V gene end was trimmed by 3 bases and the J gene end by 0 bases; junction bases not matched to a gene: 13. CDR3 length: 18 amino acids. This chain's CDR3 is CATSSSRTGVLMNTEAFF. The CDR3, as DNA: TGTGCCACCAGCAGCTCCAGGACAGGCGTCCTAATGAACACTGAAGCTTTCTTT.

CDR3 region: CASSPLGQGGRTDTQYF. The CDR3 DNA reads TGTGCCAGCTCACCACTTGGGCAGGGGGGACGTACAGATACGCAGTATTTT. V and J are TRBV18 and TRBJ2-3, with TRBD1 as a possible D gene (7 bases). CDR3 length: 17 residues. V lost 1 base, J lost 3 bases, and 17 bases lay in between. From germline, CDR1 is KGHSH and CDR2 LQKENI.

The J gene is TRBJ1-5, the V gene TRBV19; 8 nucleotides agree with TRBD1. This CDR3 has 16 residues. Germline V CDR1 and CDR2: LNHDA, SQIVND (reference sequence). The trim removed 5 bases at V and 1 base at J, leaving 7 bases unmatched. In DNA form, the CDR3 reads TGTGCCAGTAGTCTTCGGACAGGGACCAGCAATCAGCCCCAGCATTTT. Translation gives CASSLRTGTSNQPQHF.

V usage is TRBV3-1 (or the pseudogene TRBV3-2) and J usage is TRBJ2-1; 14 positions match TRBD2. Germline CDR1 and CDR2: LGHDT and YNNKEL (reference sequence). Trimming at V came to 4 bases and at J to 9 bases, leaving 5 bases not matched to a gene. The CDR3 extends over 15 amino acids. Written as DNA, the CDR3 is TGTGCCAGCAGCCCGACTAGCGGGGGGGCCGGTGAGCAGTTCTTC. Its protein product is CASSPTSGGAGEQFF.

This chain uses TRBV5-1 with TRBJ1-2, with D uncertain. Germline values: CDR1 SGHRS, CDR2 YFSETQ. This CDR3 is built from 14 residues. V lost 2 bases, J lost 8 bases, and 16 bases lay in between. CDR3 nucleotide sequence: TGCGCCAGCAGCTTCAGACAAGGCCCACGGGGCTACACCTTC. It codes for CASSFRQGPRGYTF.